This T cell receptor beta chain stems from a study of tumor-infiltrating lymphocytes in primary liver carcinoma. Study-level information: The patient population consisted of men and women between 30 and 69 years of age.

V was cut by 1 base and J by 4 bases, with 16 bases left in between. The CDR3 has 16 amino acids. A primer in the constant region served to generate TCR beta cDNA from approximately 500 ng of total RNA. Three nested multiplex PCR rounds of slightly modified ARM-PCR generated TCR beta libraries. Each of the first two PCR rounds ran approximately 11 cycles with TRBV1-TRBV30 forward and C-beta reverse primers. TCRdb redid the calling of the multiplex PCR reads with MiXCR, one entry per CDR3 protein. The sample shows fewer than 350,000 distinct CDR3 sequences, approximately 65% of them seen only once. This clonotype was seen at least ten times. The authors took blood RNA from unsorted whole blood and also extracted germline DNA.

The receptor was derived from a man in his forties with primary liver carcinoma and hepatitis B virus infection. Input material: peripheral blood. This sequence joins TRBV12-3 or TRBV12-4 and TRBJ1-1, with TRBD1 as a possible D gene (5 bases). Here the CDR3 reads CASSLGPGRRGTEAFF. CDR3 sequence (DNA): TGTGCCAGCAGTTTAGGGCCAGGGAGACGGGGCACTGAAGCTTTCTTT.